The T cell receptor (beta chain) described here comes from a study of memory CD4+ T cells and cytomegalovirus serostatus. Study-level information: Of the healthy Belgian adults, several were CMV seropositive and about 24 seronegative. General study points: Of more than 150 reported CMV TCRbeta sequences, 65 to 85 were found in memory CD4+ repertoires.

To note about this clone: Antigen specificity is unknown.

Single viable CD3+CD4+CD8-CD45RO+ cells were sorted as the memory CD4+ T cells. Libraries were prepared by immunoSEQ multiplex PCR; TCRdb keeps only in-frame clonotypes and omits some of them. The sample yields 65,000 to 95,000 clones, approximately 80% seen once. Germline V gene sequence: CDR1 SGHRS, CDR2 YFSETQ. The CDR3 loop spans 17 amino acids. With 2 bases removed from V and 6 bases from J, the gap between germline ends came to 20 bases. The sample comprised memory CD4+ T cells from blood. This TCR derives from an adult in good health and CMV-seronegative. The V gene is TRBV5-1, the J gene TRBJ2-2; TRBD2 is a possible D gene (7 bases). This CDR3 reads CASSFEHPGGGSGELFF. For the CDR3, the DNA is TGCGCCAGCAGCTTCGAGCATCCGGGGGGCGGCTCCGGGGAGCTGTTTTTT. The full variable domain, rest sourced from reference TRBV5-1 and TRBJ2-2, is KAGVTQTPRYLIKTRGQQVTLSCSPISGHRSVSWYQQTPGQGLQFLFEYFSETQRNKGNFPGRFSGRQFSNSRSEMNVSTLELGDSALYLCASSFEHPGGGSGELFFGEGSRLTVL.